The 23 T cell receptor beta chains reported below all come from one sample, sequenced in a study of blood T cell repertoires in COVID-19. The data were produced by immunoSEQ multiplex PCR, yet TCRdb's version contains in-frame clones alone and is incomplete. Of around 20,000 clones listed, 80% to 90% are singletons. Sequences were obtained from peripheral blood. The receptors were sampled from a human donor in a cohort sampled during active COVID-19. The donor label of this sample is uncertain.

The chain joins TRBV27 to TRBJ2-1; the D is unclear. CDR1 and CDR2 from the germline V gene are MNHEY and SMNVEV (reference sequence). CDR3 length: 13 residues. V lost 3 bases and J 3 bases, leaving 6 bases between the germline ends. This CDR3 is CASSLNIYNEQFF. The DNA of the CDR3 is TGTGCCAGCAGTTTGAACATCTACAATGAGCAGTTCTTC.

For the CDR3, the DNA is TGTGCCACCAGTCACTTTAGCGGGAGGGCCACAGATACGCAGTATTTT. Its translation is CATSHFSGRATDTQYF. This chain links TRBV24-1 with TRBJ2-3, with 11 bases identical to TRBD2. The CDR3 has 16 amino acids. The germline V gene has CDR1 KGHDR and CDR2 SFDVKD. J lost 2 bases, V lost 6 bases, and 6 bases had no gene match.

The chain uses TRBV10-3 and TRBJ1-1; no clear D. The CDR3 length is 12 residues. Deletions cut 11 bases from V and 5 bases from J, with 15 bases between. CDR1 is ENHRY, CDR2 SYGVKD, per germline. CDR3 region: CASGSGLTEAFF. As DNA, the CDR3 is TGTGCCTCCGGGTCGGGTTTAACTGAAGCTTTCTTT.

The chain links TRBV6-5 to TRBJ2-3; perhaps TRBD1 as D (5 bases). The CDR3 contains 14 residues. Per the germline V gene, CDR1 is MNHEY and CDR2 is SVGAGI. V gave up 10 bases and J gave up 2 bases, with 16 bases separating them. CDR3 in amino acids: CANPESGPTDTQYF. The CDR3 DNA is TGTGCCAACCCGGAATCAGGGCCCACAGATACGCAGTATTTT.

This clone was found once. Because the CDR3's place on the DNA is in doubt, the DNA is left out and the CDR3 is given as listed by TCRdb. This chain's CDR3 is CASSVASGQGEKLFF. V usage is TRBV9 and J usage is TRBJ1-4; whether TRBD1, the table's D call, matches the DNA was not checked. CDR1 SGDLS and CDR2 YYNGEE come from the germline V gene. The CDR3 spans 15 amino acids, including both terminal residues.

The rearrangement uses TRBV5-6 and TRBJ2-7; TRBD1 is a possible D gene (6 bases). The V gene lost 4 bases and the J gene lost 4 bases, with 12 bases spanning the gap. Per germline, CDR1 SGHDT and CDR2 YYEEEE. The CDR3 loop spans 13 amino acids. CDR3 sequence: CASSAGTQYEQYF. In DNA, the CDR3 is TGTGCCAGCAGCGCAGGGACACAGTACGAGCAGTACTTC.

The J gene is TRBJ1-2, the V gene TRBV11-3, with 9 bases aligning to TRBD1. The germline CDR1 and CDR2 sequences are SGHNT and YENEEA. This CDR3 contains 15 residues. The junction had 7 bases not matched to a gene; V was cut back by 1 base and J by 7 bases. CDR3 DNA sequence: TGTGCCAGCAGCTTAGGAGGGACAGGGCCGAGTGGCTACACCTTC. Translated: CASSLGGTGPSGYTF.

This chain connects TRBV6-6 to TRBJ1-1; TRBD1 is a possible D gene (5 bases). Looked up from germline, CDR1 is MNHNY and CDR2 is SVGAGI (reference sequence). V lost 2 bases, J lost 5 bases, and 6 bases lay in between. The length of the CDR3 is 12 residues. CDR3 DNA sequence: TGTGCCAGCAGTTACGGGGGGACTGAAGCTTTCTTT. As protein: CASSYGGTEAFF.

This clone was counted once. V usage is TRBV24-1 and J usage is TRBJ1-3, with D uncertain. V was trimmed by 9 bases and J by 0 bases, leaving 11 bases between them. The germline V gene has CDR1 KGHDR and CDR2 SFDVKD. The CDR3 is made up of 14 amino acids. CDR3 sequence reads: CATEQPYSGNTIYF. The CDR3 DNA reads as TGTGCCACCGAGCAACCGTACTCTGGAAACACCATATATTTT.

The chain is built from TRBV6-5 and TRBJ1-1, with D possibly being TRBD1 (5 bases). V was pared by 5 bases and J by 4 bases, with 11 bases between. The V gene's germline CDR1 is MNHEY and CDR2 SVGAGI. The CDR3 has 13 residues. For the CDR3, the DNA is TGTGCCAGCAGTCCCCGACAGAGCACTGAAGCTTTCTTT. This translates into CASSPRQSTEAFF.

J is TRBJ2-5 and V is TRBV3-1 (or the pseudogene TRBV3-2); 7 positions match TRBD1. The V gene's germline CDR1 is LGHDT and CDR2 YNNKEL (reference sequence). J lost 13 bases, V lost 2 bases, and 10 bases had no gene match. The CDR3 contains 13 residues. CDR3 in amino acids: CASSQLQGTVLYF. In nucleotides, the CDR3 is TGTGCCAGCAGCCAATTACAGGGGACGGTCTTGTACTTC.

The chain uses TRBV2 and TRBJ2-7, with 10 nucleotides matching TRBD2. Germline V lookup: CDR1 SNHLY, CDR2 FYNNEI. V lost 5 bases, J lost 3 bases, and 7 bases stayed unmatched. CDR3 length equals 15 residues. The CDR3 spells CASSSTSGALYEQYF. The CDR3 nucleotides read TGTGCCAGCAGTTCTACTAGCGGGGCCCTCTACGAGCAGTACTTC.

V usage is TRBV6-2 or TRBV6-3 and J usage is TRBJ2-1, with 11 positions matching TRBD2. In germline, CDR1 is MNHEY, CDR2 SVGEGT. There are 15 residues in the CDR3. V shed 2 bases and J 7 bases; nucleotides not matched to a gene: 4. The CDR3 nucleotides are TGTGCCAGCAGTTACACTAGCGGGAGTCTTAATGAGCAGTTCTTC. Its translation: CASSYTSGSLNEQFF.

V gene TRBV30 combines with J gene TRBJ1-2; D perhaps matches TRBD1 (6 bases). CDR3 length equals 12 residues. Germline assignment: CDR1 GTSNPN and CDR2 SVGIG (reference sequence). CDR3: CAVTTGSYGYTF. CDR3 nucleotide sequence: TGTGCAGTGACAACAGGGTCCTATGGCTACACCTTC.

The chain combines TRBV2 with TRBJ2-3, with D tentatively TRBD2 (6 bases). This CDR3 has 15 amino acids. Per the germline V gene, CDR1 is SNHLY and CDR2 is FYNNEI. V gave up 6 bases and J gave up 4 bases, with 17 bases separating them. As DNA, the CDR3 is TGTGCCAGCAGGCAACTAGCAGTGGGGGCAGATACGCAGTATTTT. This gives the protein CASRQLAVGADTQYF. Full variable domain (rest looked up from reference TRBV2 and TRBJ2-3): EPEVTQTPSHQVTQMGQEVILRCVPISNHLYFYWYRQILGQKVEFLVSFYNNEISEKSEIFDDQFSVERPDGSNFTLKIRSTKLEDSAMYFCASRQLAVGADTQYFGPGTRLTVL.

The CDR3 here is CASSIVGNSGANVLTF. CDR3 DNA: TGTGCCAGTAGTATAGTCGGGAACTCTGGGGCCAACGTCCTGACTTTC. The rearrangement links TRBV19 to TRBJ2-6, with D tentatively TRBD2 (5 bases). Germline CDR1 LNHDA, CDR2 SQIVND (reference sequence). This CDR3 has 16 amino acids. V was cut by 1 base and J by 0 bases, with 7 bases left in between.

This clone was observed a single time. This rearrangement joins TRBV2 to TRBJ2-7; D gene ambiguous. The CDR3 length is 13 residues. V gave up 5 bases and J gave up 2 bases, with 10 bases separating them. Germline CDR1 SNHLY, CDR2 FYNNEI. The CDR3 here is CASSRGAAYEQYF. The CDR3 bases are TGTGCCAGCAGTAGAGGAGCAGCCTACGAGCAGTACTTC.

The chain combines TRBV16 with TRBJ1-2, with 8 nucleotides matching TRBD1. The length of the CDR3 is 12 residues. The J segment lost 11 bases and the V segment lost 4 bases, leaving 6 bases of the junction unmatched. The germline gives CDR1 KGHSY, CDR2 FQNENV. CDR3 loop: CASSPTGDLYTF. The CDR3 DNA sequence: TGTGCCAGCAGCCCGACAGGGGATTTGTACACCTTC.

The chain employs TRBV7-9 and TRBJ2-7; D may be TRBD1 (6 bases). This CDR3 has 13 residues. Germline loops: CDR1 SEHNR, CDR2 FQNEAQ (reference sequence). The germline V and J ends were trimmed by 1 base and 3 bases, with 7 bases remaining between them. The CDR3 loop reads CASSLEQGYEQYF. CDR3 DNA: TGTGCCAGCAGCTTAGAACAGGGCTACGAGCAGTACTTC.

The gene calls are TRBV7-8 and TRBJ2-1, with 12 positions matching TRBD2. This CDR3 is built from 17 residues. Trimming at V came to 2 bases and at J to 8 bases, leaving 10 bases not matched to a gene. CDR1 is SGHVS and CDR2 is FQNEAQ in the germline V gene. CDR3 protein: CASSLFRSSGRADEQFF. CDR3 DNA sequence: TGTGCCAGCAGCTTATTCCGGTCTAGCGGGAGGGCCGATGAGCAGTTCTTC.

V is TRBV29-1 and J is TRBJ2-1; TRBD2 matches at 9 bases. V shed 3 bases, J shed 8 bases, and the junction held 11 bases outside the gene matches. CDR1 and CDR2 from the germline V gene are SQVTM and ANQGSEA. The CDR3 length is 15 residues. The CDR3 region is CSVDPWASGVDEQFF. CDR3 DNA: TGCAGCGTTGATCCTTGGGCTAGCGGGGTCGATGAGCAGTTCTTC.

The genes are TRBV3-1 (or the pseudogene TRBV3-2) and TRBJ2-2; 8 nucleotides line up with TRBD2. The CDR3 has 16 residues. The V gene end was trimmed by 2 bases and the J gene end by 5 bases; junction bases not matched to a gene: 7. Germline CDR1 LGHDT, CDR2 YNNKEL (reference sequence). The CDR3 nucleotides are TGTGCCAGCAGCCAATCCGGGACTAGTCAGACCGGGGAGCTGTTTTTT. As protein: CASSQSGTSQTGELFF.

The table lists this clone with a few counts. V usage is TRBV29-1 and J usage is TRBJ2-7, with 12 positions matching TRBD2. V shed 4 bases and J 4 bases; nucleotides not matched to a gene: 5. CDR3 length: 14 amino acids. CDR1 is SQVTM and CDR2 is ANQGSEA in the germline V gene. In DNA, the CDR3 is TGCAGCGTTGTTCTAGCGGGAGGGCGGTACGAGCAGTACTTC. It translates to CSVVLAGGRYEQYF.